The 14 T cell receptor beta chains reported below all come from one sample, sequenced in a study of T cells in tuberculosis. Time point reported: new active TB diagnosis, blood taken before or within 7 days of starting treatment. Data came from immunoSEQ multiplex PCR; TCRdb stores just in-frame clones and leaves some out. The sample includes about 30,000 clones, more than 85% of them seen just once. The sample in question was PBMCs, obtained at tuberculosis diagnosis. The receptors were sampled from an adult with tuberculosis.

This sequence joins TRBV6-1 and TRBJ1-3, with unresolved D. Between the trimmed V and J ends, which lost 1 base and 0 bases, there was a span of 7 bases. This CDR3 has 15 amino acids. CDR1 and CDR2 (germline): MNHNS, SASEGT. CDR3 coding DNA: TGTGCCAGCAGTGAAGAGGCGGGCTCTGGAAACACCATATATTTT. This encodes CASSEEAGSGNTIYF.

The chain couples TRBV6-1 to TRBJ2-3, with D tentatively TRBD2 (7 bases). CDR3 length: 15 amino acids. Trimming took 10 bases from V and 4 from J, leaving 21 bases between them. Germline V lookup: CDR1 MNHNS, CDR2 SASEGT. Here the CDR3 DNA reads TGTGCCACCGGGGCCATAGGGGGGGGTCCAGATACGCAGTATTTT. Translating gives CATGAIGGGPDTQYF.

The gene calls are TRBV6-1 and TRBJ1-4; tentatively, D is TRBD1 (5 bases). This CDR3 is built from 14 residues. Germline V gives CDR1 MNHNS, CDR2 SASEGT. Trimming stripped 6 bases from V and 1 base from J, with 9 bases between. The CDR3 DNA sequence: TGTGCCAGCAGGCCGGGACTAACTAATGAAAAACTGTTTTTT. Translation: CASRPGLTNEKLFF.

The chain carries TRBV18 and TRBJ2-7, with D unresolved. The CDR3 runs 14 residues. Germline assignment: CDR1 KGHSH and CDR2 LQKENI. Trimming removed 3 bases from V and 1 base from J, with 10 bases in between. CDR3 sequence: CASSPRRDSYEQYF. The CDR3 DNA follows: TGTGCCAGCTCACCGAGAAGAGATTCCTACGAGCAGTACTTC. The full variable domain, in which reference TRBV18 and TRBJ2-7 provide the parts outside the CDR3, is NAGVMQNPRHLVRRRGQEARLRCSPMKGHSHVYWYRQLPEEGLKFMVYLQKENIIDESGMPKERFSAEFPKEGPSILRIQQVVRGDSAAYFCASSPRRDSYEQYFGPGTRLTVT.

V gene TRBV15 combines with J gene TRBJ1-2; D is unclear. Germline V lookup: CDR1 LNHNV, CDR2 YYDKDF (reference sequence). V lost 1 base and J 6 bases, leaving 9 bases between the germline ends. This CDR3 region has 13 residues. The CDR3 loop reads CATSRAHPDGYTF. CDR3 bases: TGTGCCACCAGCAGAGCCCATCCAGATGGCTACACCTTC.

This clone has just one count. The chain carries TRBV7-7 and TRBJ1-5; a possible D gene is TRBD1 (5 bases). CDR3 length: 20 amino acids. Germline V gene data show CDR1 as SSHAT and CDR2 as FNYEAQ (reference sequence). Trimming pared 5 bases from V and 0 bases from J, leaving 26 bases between. DNA of the CDR3: TGTGCCAGCAGCACTTACCATACAGGTCAAGAGTTTAATAGCAATCAGCCCCAGCATTTT. This encodes CASSTYHTGQEFNSNQPQHF.

In its sample, this clone was seen a few times. The gene calls are TRBV7-8 and TRBJ1-5; D possibly corresponds to TRBD1 (6 bases). With 6 bases removed from V and 4 bases from J, the gap between germline ends came to 10 bases. The CDR3 has 13 residues. Germline assignment: CDR1 SGHVS and CDR2 FQNEAQ. The CDR3 coding sequence is TGTGCCAGCAGTTCTCAGGGGAATCAGCCCCAGCATTTT. It encodes CASSSQGNQPQHF.

The chain couples TRBV19 to TRBJ1-4; 7 nucleotides agree with TRBD1. CDR1 and CDR2 from the germline V gene are LNHDA and SQIVND (reference sequence). The CDR3 consists of 15 residues. V gave up 1 base and J gave up 7 bases; unmatched junction bases: 6. The CDR3: CASSIGGGAGEKLFF. The CDR3 DNA sequence: TGTGCCAGTAGTATAGGAGGGGGCGCAGGTGAAAAACTGTTTTTT.

The rearrangement links TRBV19 to TRBJ1-6; TRBD1 aligns across 7 bases. The V segment lost 4 bases and the J segment 7 bases; nucleotides outside the gene matches: 10. The CDR3 is made up of 16 amino acids. CDR1 and CDR2 from the germline V gene are LNHDA and SQIVND (reference sequence). CDR3 protein: CASSTLDRATNSPLHF. CDR3 bases: TGTGCCAGTAGTACTTTAGACAGGGCAACCAATTCACCCCTCCACTTT. The variable domain in full, completed from reference TRBV19 and TRBJ1-6, reads DGGITQSPKYLFRKEGQNVTLSCEQNLNHDAMYWYRQDPGQGLRLIYYSQIVNDFQKGDIAEGYSVSREKKESFPLTVTSAQKNPTAFYLCASSTLDRATNSPLHFGNGTRLTVT.

The rearrangement joins TRBV6-5 to TRBJ2-7; perhaps TRBD2 as D (5 bases). CDR3 length: 14 amino acids. With 7 bases removed from V and 7 bases from J, the gap between germline ends came to 20 bases. The germline CDR1 and CDR2 sequences are MNHEY and SVGAGI. The CDR3 DNA reads TGTGCCAGCAACCCGGTGGGAGTTCTAGGAGAGCAGTACTTC. This translates into CASNPVGVLGEQYF.

The rearrangement uses TRBV7-2 and TRBJ1-2; possibly TRBD1 for D (6 bases). Germline CDR1 is SGHTA and CDR2 is FQGNSA. The V end was cut by 1 base, the J end by 7 bases, with 13 bases between. The CDR3 extends over 14 amino acids. CDR3 in amino acids: CASSLDGGRGGYTF. As DNA, the CDR3 is TGTGCCAGCAGCTTAGACGGGGGGCGGGGTGGCTACACCTTC.

V and J are TRBV2 and TRBJ2-1; 9 bases are a match to TRBD1. With V trimmed by 10 bases and J by 4 bases, 11 bases remained unmatched. This CDR3 spans 15 amino acids. CDR1 is SNHLY and CDR2 is FYNNEI in the germline V gene. CDR3 amino acids: CATGADRGGYNEQFF. The CDR3 DNA is TGTGCCACCGGAGCGGACAGGGGAGGATACAATGAGCAGTTCTTC. The variable domain in full, completed from reference TRBV2 and TRBJ2-1, reads EPEVTQTPSHQVTQMGQEVILRCVPISNHLYFYWYRQILGQKVEFLVSFYNNEISEKSEIFDDQFSVERPDGSNFTLKIRSTKLEDSAMYFCATGADRGGYNEQFFGPGTRLTVL.

The chain combines TRBV5-5 with TRBJ1-2; 9 bases fit TRBD1. Germline CDR1 reads SGHKS; CDR2 reads YYEKEE (reference sequence). The V and J ends lost 4 bases and 5 bases, in that order; junction bases with no gene match: 15. The CDR3 loop spans 17 amino acids. CDR3 sequence: CASSHNADDRGSYGYTF. The CDR3 DNA reads as TGTGCCAGCAGCCACAATGCCGACGACAGGGGGAGTTATGGCTACACCTTC.

The V and J genes are TRBV6-5 and TRBJ1-6; D not certain. The V and J ends lost 2 bases and 10 bases respectively, with 9 bases between them. The CDR3 extends over 13 amino acids. In germline, CDR1 is MNHEY, CDR2 SVGAGI. CDR3 coding DNA: TGTGCCAGCAGTTACGAGAACGGGTCACCCCTCCACTTT. The encoded protein is CASSYENGSPLHF.